Sequencing of this TCR beta chain was carried out in a study of control samples from healthy donors and cancer patients (dated by TCRdb to 2018 to 2021). In its sample, this clone was seen a few times. Its specific antigen is unknown. It has no much larger one-base neighbor in the sample; base qualities were not kept. There are 14 amino acids in the CDR3, from cysteine to phenylalanine inclusive. Only CDR3 DNA remains: 42 bases, in frame from the first base. V sheds 4 bases and J sheds 6 bases, leaving 15 bases between their ends. CDR1 and CDR2 (KGHSH, LQKENI) derive from the germline V gene. Libraries were built with the immunoSEQ multiplex PCR assay. The immuneACCESS repertoire file appears here via TCRdb, limited to in-frame rearrangements. These files lack a portion of the clones; in checked studies, under half of the deficit traces to unresolved V genes, and the cause of the others is not known. A total of 150,000 or so clones appear in this sample, 92% of them only once. The ten top clones hold 2.1% of the sample.

The rearrangement joined TRBV18 to TRBJ1-1; the D gene is unclear. Material: blood. The sequence came from a woman aged 45 to 65 in good health. The CDR3 has the sequence CASSRVEASSEAFF. The sequenced DNA is TGTGCCAGCTCACGGGTCGAGGCCTCTTCTGAAGCTTTCTTT.